The entry that follows covers one T cell receptor beta chain sequence. Its antigen remains unknown. Cells were stimulated with overlapping HIV-1 Gag 15-mer peptides. Sorted nonresponding memory CD4+ T cells were CD40L-negative, CD69-negative, CD45RO-high. Plasma HIV-1 RNA stayed below 50 copies/mL for at least 4 years. Trimming removed 2 bases at V and 0 bases at J, with 8 bases between. The CDR3 sequence is 15 residues long. From germline, CDR1 is PRHDT and CDR2 FYEKMQ (reference sequence). The source of the sample is a study of persistence of HIV-infected CD4 T cells. Study-wide context: The sample holds CD4+ T cells responsive to CMV or HIV-1 Gag. General study points: Antigen-responding cells were enriched for degenerate expanded CDR3beta sequences.

The immunoSEQ assay was version 4, run in survey mode. Template was genomic DNA at about 9.3 ng/uL, with up to about 1 ug used per sample. TCRdb's table, derived via immunoSEQ multiplex PCR, lists solely in-frame clones and lacks some. Here the sample spans approximately 36,000 clones, over 75% being singletons. The rearrangement links TRBV13 to TRBJ1-3; D unresolved. Sequencing used cultured CD4+ T cells from PBMCs, obtained from a patient who received antiretroviral therapy. This receptor was obtained from an adult with HIV. The donor label of this sample is uncertain. This CDR3 is CASSLWGSSGNTIYF. The DNA for the CDR3 is TGTGCCAGCAGCTTATGGGGAAGCTCTGGAAACACCATATATTTT. The full variable domain, with the rest looked up from reference TRBV13 and TRBJ1-3, is AAGVIQSPRHLIKEKRETATLKCYPIPRHDTVYWYQQGPGQDPQFLISFYEKMQSDKGSIPDRFSAQQFSDYHSELNMSSLELGDSALYFCASSLWGSSGNTIYFGEGSWLTVV.